The 13 T cell receptor beta chains below all came from one sample that was sequenced in a study of blood T cell repertoires in COVID-19. TCRdb's table, derived via immunoSEQ multiplex PCR, lists solely in-frame clones and lacks some. The sample holds 180,000 or so clones, around 88% seen once. Material: PBMCs or T cells enriched from blood (not recorded which). These receptors originate from a woman aged 25 to 45 who had recovered from COVID-19.

J is TRBJ2-1 and V is TRBV28; 11 bases match TRBD1. The CDR3 extends over 16 amino acids. V was clipped by 5 bases and J by 2 bases; unmatched bases: 5. The germline V gene has CDR1 MDHEN and CDR2 SYDVKM. The chain's CDR3 is CASSGRGQGAYNEQFF. The CDR3 region has the DNA TGTGCCAGCAGTGGTCGGGGACAGGGGGCCTACAATGAGCAGTTCTTC.

The chain combines TRBV29-1 with TRBJ2-1; 7 bases line up with TRBD1. With V trimmed by 8 bases and J by 4 bases, 8 bases remained unmatched. CDR3 length: 13 residues. Per the germline V gene, CDR1 is SQVTM and CDR2 is ANQGSEA. The CDR3 sequence is CSSGQEVYNEQFF. The DNA for the CDR3 is TGCAGCTCCGGACAGGAGGTTTACAATGAGCAGTTCTTC.

The chain employs TRBV29-1 and TRBJ1-2; D is unclear. V was cut by 2 bases and J by 0 bases, with 7 bases left in between. The germline gives CDR1 SQVTM, CDR2 ANQGSEA. The CDR3 sequence is 13 residues long. CDR3 DNA: TGCAGCGTTGAAAAAGAGTCTAACTATGGCTACACCTTC. It encodes CSVEKESNYGYTF.

This clone was recorded only once. CDR3 protein: CASSDSPGTEAFF. The CDR3 DNA reads TGTGCCAGCAGTGACTCACCAGGGACTGAAGCTTTCTTT. The rearrangement joins TRBV6-4 to TRBJ1-1, with TRBD1 as a possible D gene (5 bases). The germline V gene has CDR1 MRHNA and CDR2 SNTAGT. The germline V and J ends were trimmed by 0 bases and 5 bases, with 7 bases remaining between them. The CDR3 spans 13 residues.

This clone was counted once. The chain carries TRBV11-1 and TRBJ2-1, with D possibly TRBD1 on 6 matching bases. The length of the CDR3 is 14 residues. Germline V gene data show CDR1 as SGHAT and CDR2 as FQDESV (reference sequence). Deletions cut 5 bases from V and 8 bases from J, with 16 bases between. CDR3 sequence reads: CASSRRTAGYEQFF. CDR3 nucleotides: TGTGCCAGCAGCCGCAGGACAGCCGGCTATGAGCAGTTCTTC.

J is TRBJ2-2 and V is TRBV18; D gene uncertain. This CDR3 comprises 16 residues. V lost 3 bases to trimming and J lost 0 bases, with 11 bases between them. From germline, CDR1 is KGHSH and CDR2 LQKENI. CDR3 DNA: TGTGCCAGCTCACCGTTGGCCAATCCGAACACCGGGGAGCTGTTTTTT. Translated, it gives CASSPLANPNTGELFF.

This clone appeared a single time. V gene TRBV28 combines with J gene TRBJ2-5; 7 bases agree with TRBD1. Losses at the gene ends were 5 bases for V and 7 bases for J; bases not matched to a gene: 13. The CDR3 contains 15 residues. Germline lookup yields CDR1 MDHEN and CDR2 SYDVKM. The CDR3 DNA follows: TGTGCCAGCAGTAAGGGACAGCCAGGGAAGGGGACCCAGTACTTC. Residues: CASSKGQPGKGTQYF. Full variable domain (missing parts from reference TRBV28 and TRBJ2-5): DVKVTQSSRYLVKRTGEKVFLECVQDMDHENMFWYRQDPGLGLRLIYFSYDVKMKEKGDIPEGYSVSREKKERFSLILESASTNQTSMYLCASSKGQPGKGTQYFGPGTRLLVL.

This chain links TRBV5-4 with TRBJ2-7, with 8 bases that match TRBD2. The V gene's germline CDR1 is SGHNT and CDR2 YYREEE (reference sequence). V gave up 3 bases and J gave up 3 bases; unmatched junction bases: 8. There are 15 residues in the CDR3. The CDR3 spells CASSSPGGMDYEQYF. DNA of the CDR3: TGTGCCAGCAGCTCCCCGGGGGGGATGGACTACGAGCAGTACTTC.

This chain uses TRBV5-1 with TRBJ2-7, with TRBD2 identical over 10 bases. Germline trimming cut 4 bases from V and 4 bases from J; bases unmatched to any gene: 8. The CDR3 runs to 15 residues. Per the germline V gene, CDR1 is SGHRS and CDR2 is YFSETQ. The CDR3 sequence: CASSPPSGRKYEQYF. CDR3 sequence (DNA): TGCGCCAGCAGCCCCCCTAGCGGGAGAAAATACGAGCAGTACTTC.

This clone was picked up one time. The V and J genes are TRBV6-5 and TRBJ1-2; 9 bases line up with TRBD1. V shed 4 bases, J shed 6 bases, and the junction held 12 bases outside the gene matches. The CDR3 sequence is 16 residues long. Germline CDR1 MNHEY, CDR2 SVGAGI. The CDR3 reads CASSSAKDRGRHGYTF. CDR3 nucleotide sequence: TGTGCCAGCAGTTCTGCCAAGGACAGGGGAAGACATGGCTACACCTTC.

This chain connects TRBV3-1 (or the pseudogene TRBV3-2) to TRBJ2-3, with 9 bases lining up with TRBD1. In germline, CDR1 is LGHDT, CDR2 YNNKEL (reference sequence). V gave up 4 bases and J gave up 3 bases; unmatched junction bases: 2. The CDR3 is 14 residues long. The CDR3 sequence is CASSRGQGTDTQYF. As DNA, the CDR3 is TGTGCCAGCAGCCGCGGACAGGGGACAGATACGCAGTATTTT.

Points on this clone: This sample includes further DNA sequences coding for the same CDR3. The chain recombines TRBV5-5 with TRBJ1-2; D perhaps matches TRBD1 (5 bases). V lost 3 bases and J 2 bases, leaving 8 bases between the germline ends. Germline assignment: CDR1 SGHKS and CDR2 YYEKEE (reference sequence). The CDR3 consists of 13 residues. The CDR3 DNA sequence: TGTGCCAGCAGCTCGCCAGGGAACTATGGCTACACCTTC. The encoded protein is CASSSPGNYGYTF. Complete variable domain (other parts from reference TRBV5-5 and TRBJ1-2): DAGVTQSPTHLIKTRGQQVTLRCSPISGHKSVSWYQQVLGQGPQFIFQYYEKEERGRGNFPDRFSARQFPNYSSELNVNALLLGDSALYLCASSSPGNYGYTFGSGTRLTVV.

In its sample, this clone was seen once. The V gene is TRBV20-1, the J gene TRBJ2-3, with no clear D. The CDR3 runs 11 residues. CDR1 and CDR2 from the germline V gene are DFQATT and SNEGSKA (reference sequence). The V gene lost 4 bases and the J gene lost 10 bases, with 12 bases spanning the gap. The CDR3 coding sequence is TGCAGTGCTATTTCGGCCCGGGCGCAGTATTTT. Protein sequence: CSAISARAQYF.